This T cell receptor beta chain was retrieved from a study of cytomegalovirus exposure and HLA in healthy donors (dated by TCRdb to about 2017). Broadly, across the study: According to an earlier analysis of 587 of the donors, about 180 million T cells yielded 117 million unique TCR beta sequences and about 300 Gb of sequence data. An early release covering roughly 600 HLA-typed donors comprised 250 to 350 gigabases of sequencing data and roughly 86 million unique TCR sequences. The genetic ancestry cluster associated with self-reported Caucasian donors included approximately 85% of the approximately 410 genotyped donors. The aim of the study was to test whether cataloging public T cell receptors could identify signatures of past pathogen exposure. Using immunosequencing, the study profiled T cell repertoires from 666 subjects and related those repertoires to cytomegalovirus serostatus. Along with the roughly 710-subject first cohort, a separate validation cohort of over a hundred different subjects was used. The study combined high-throughput TCR immunosequencing, statistical association of individual TCRs with disease status, and machine learning to predict cytomegalovirus infection status. A later analysis re-analyzed previously published TCR beta repertoires from 666 donors and added high-resolution HLA genotyping to study TCR occurrence patterns. Rather than drawing on any new phenotypic data, the later analysis identified candidate immune exposures from TCR beta sequences and the way those sequences occurred across donors. An earlier analysis of fewer than 750 of the donors used high-throughput TCR beta sequencing to judge whether each TCR beta V gene segment behaved as functional or pseudogenic. Donor age, sex, ethnicity and CMV serostatus were compiled together with the repertoire data. A later genetic analysis took genome-wide SNP genotypes for about three fifths of the roughly 670 donors and used that subset as a discovery cohort. All discovery cohort repertoires had been generated using a single sequencing platform. Both class I and class II loci were covered by HLA typing, at four-digit resolution. Typing coverage varied by locus: about 620-630 donors for A, B, C, DRB1 and DQB1; roughly 510 for DQA1; approximately 570 for DPA1; 400 to 480 for DPB1. Four to six DR-DQ haplotypes were handled as single units for association and clustering, since linkage in the cohort was strong. Across 398 genotyped donors of the cohort, an average of roughly 200,000 unique TCR beta nucleotide sequences per donor were sequenced, and roughly a sixth of those sequences were non-productive.

The germline V gene (reference sequence) yields GTSNPN for CDR1 and SVGIG for CDR2. The CDR3 covers 13 residues, taking in both the cysteine and the phenylalanine. Of all the DNA, just the CDR3 is kept, 39 bases in frame from base 1. V is pruned by 1 base and J by 4 bases, leaving 2 bases of the junction without a gene match. The method behind the library was the immunoSEQ multiplex PCR assay. The multiplex PCR relied on a mix of 60 forward primers for TCR Vbeta segments and 13 reverse primers for TCR Jbeta segments. Amplification of the CDR3 region of rearranged TCR beta genes was performed with a multiplex PCR assay on genomic DNA. The Illumina HiSeq System was used to sequence the amplified TCR beta libraries as 87-base-pair reads. The paper's data handling went like this. Across the roughly 670 repertoires, a later analysis counted tens of millions of unique TCR beta chains, some 11 million of which were shared by at least two donors. To remove PCR and sequencing errors, raw reads were error-corrected and collapsed into unique sequences using a nearest-neighbor algorithm that merged closely related sequences. CDR3 sequences were aligned to IMGT reference sequences to assign V, D and J gene segments. For a sequence to be retained, at least a six-nucleotide match to both a V gene segment and a J gene segment was required. A rearrangement counted as productive if the CDR3 had no stop codons and remained in frame with V and J, and every other rearrangement counted as non-productive. CDR3 was defined by IMGT convention, running from the second conserved V-encoded cysteine to the conserved J-encoded phenylalanine. Sequences without an unambiguous match to a single V gene segment were excluded from the earlier analysis of about 630 of the donors. An earlier analysis of around 600 of the donors classified V segments as functional when productive rearrangements were above 56.7% and as segregating when the standard deviation between donors was above 5%. To diagnose cytomegalovirus status from the catalog of TCR beta chain sequences, a statistical classification framework was built. A later analysis assigned V and J genes by comparing TCR nucleotide sequences with IMGT/GENE-DB human TR gene sequences. A later analysis assigned CDR3 sequences and most-parsimonious VDJ recombination scenarios with the TCRdist pipeline. In a later analysis, each TCR beta chain was defined by its CDR3 amino acid sequence together with its V-gene family, and reads without a unique V-gene family were excluded. As a way to deal with suspected cross-contamination and a sequencing artifact, a later analysis dropped 450 to 700 nucleotide sequences that were highly shared and had low generation probability. For each public chain, a later analysis derived a clonal expansion index from normalized ranks of inferred template counts within each repertoire. In a later analysis, generation probabilities were computed using a VDJ recombination model fitted to out-of-frame rearrangements, and the results were checked against IGoR. In a later analysis, hypergeometric tests were used to score TCR-TCR, TCR-HLA and TCR-CMV co-occurrence, with a repertoire-size bias correction applied to TCR pairs. A later analysis estimated false discovery rates by permuting HLA or CMV assignments 20 times. A later analysis grouped co-occurring TCRs with DBSCAN, adding TCRdist sequence similarity when clustering within HLA-allele-positive subsets. Co-occurrence clustering excluded repertoires with fewer than 30,000 or more than 120,000 public chains, plus five with anomalous nucleotide sharing. The table was pulled from immuneACCESS by TCRdb, which kept in-frame rearrangements only. Such tables lose some clones; where checked, under half of the loss comes from unresolved V genes, and the rest has no known cause. That table is the source of V, J and clone size, and D and trimming were worked out from the DNA. Recorded for this sample are 64,000 or so clones; about two thirds of them occurred a single time. The ten largest make up more than 8% of the sample.

On this clone itself: Its antigen specificity is not known. The input lacks base qualities; no much larger clone sits a single base away.

Study-wide findings and limitations: The only immune exposure information available for the cohort was CMV serostatus. In a later analysis, HLA-associated TCR beta chains showed more clonal expansion and lower generation probabilities than non-associated chains that were equally common. V-gene and J-gene trimming of TCR beta chains was associated with a missense DCLRE1C variant in a later genetic analysis, and the association was replicated in an independent cohort. Most CMV-associated TCR beta chains appeared to be HLA-restricted in a later analysis, and the HLA associations seemed to be driven largely by CMV exposure. A total of 164 TCR beta chains were listed by the study as associated with cytomegalovirus. Because counts were too low, around 17 rarely observed V segments, including chromosome 9 orphons, were left out of the earlier analysis of roughly 600 of the donors. A later analysis reported that several top co-occurrence clusters appeared linked to parvovirus B19, influenza, CMV and Epstein-Barr virus. A later analysis associated about 17,000 TCR beta sequences with specific HLA alleles at a false discovery rate of 0.05. Linkage disequilibrium might explain the correlated functional status among segregating V segments, but an unknown experimental factor could not be excluded. Because HLA typing was unavailable for some donors at each locus, only the typed subset was used in association tests. This cohort had only TCR beta chains sequenced, and the lack of alpha or paired-chain data limited which features could be detected. It was suggested by the authors that the approach could potentially be generalized to other disease states and immunological phenotypes. Broadly in line with IMGT annotations, most TCR beta V segments showed up in productive rearrangements about 87% or about 30% of the time in an earlier analysis of several hundred of the donors. Presence/absence analyses assumed roughly uniform sequencing depth across donors, an assumption that may not hold. In vitro tests confirmed that a few of the cytomegalovirus-associated TCR beta chains recognize cytomegalovirus antigens. The 87-base-pair reads could not distinguish some IMGT-functional V segments, including TRBV6-2 and TRBV6-3, so those segments were excluded. Compared with the approximately 720-donor mean, donors in an Asian-associated ancestry cluster had fewer N-insertions in productive TCRs, according to a later genetic analysis. In a later analysis, TCR association rates were found to vary across HLA loci, with the most associated TCRs seen for DRB1 alleles and the fewest for HLA-C alleles. A further reported finding was that TCR beta sequences accurately predicted the HLA-A and HLA-B alleles for most subjects in the first cohort. The classifier was reported to diagnose cytomegalovirus status with high specificity and sensitivity in both the original cohort and the validation cohort. While some public TCRs were present in many individuals, most TCR sequences turned up only very rarely across donors. A cluster of highly shared sequence variants was judged likely to be a technical artifact of the sequencing pipeline. Assigning TCR associations to individual alleles was difficult when HLA alleles, especially DR and DQ, strongly co-occurred.

In total, 500 to 700 healthy bone marrow donors made up the cohort. Cohort members were all nominally healthy when sampled, although unrecorded immune exposures were likely present. The donor tested CMV seropositive, placing the donor among the 289 seropositive members of the cohort. A peripheral blood sample was collected from each donor, and TCR beta sequencing was performed on peripheral blood mononuclear cells. Genomic DNA extraction from the blood cell samples was performed with the Qiagen DNeasy Blood Extraction Kit. The rearrangement joined TRBV30 to TRBJ2-5, and 8 bases in between align with TRBD1. The clonotype was recovered from a woman aged 45-65 years in good health and CMV-seropositive. Sequenced: PBMCs. The DNA is TGTGCCTGGAGTGGGACAGGGCGAGAGACCCAGTACTTC. Its protein product is CAWSGTGRETQYF.